Following are 18 T cell receptor beta chains from one sample sequenced in a study of a mutant IDH1 vaccine in newly diagnosed glioma. The time point is: week 35, safety follow-up. Vaccination used 300 ug of mutant IDH1 20-mer peptide per dose, with topical imiquimod. No antigen has been identified for these receptors. The data were produced by immunoSEQ multiplex PCR, yet TCRdb's version contains in-frame clones alone and is incomplete. The table lists over 65,000 clones, approximately 84% of them singletons, with approximately 12% in the top ten. The source was PBMCs, collected from a glioma patient whose treatment included an IDH1 peptide vaccine. These receptors were obtained from a man between 18 and 29 years old with glioma.

The V gene is TRBV6-4, the J gene TRBJ1-5; 9 bases are shared with TRBD1. Germline assignment: CDR1 MRHNA and CDR2 SNTAGT. V was clipped by 3 bases and J by 6 bases; unmatched bases: 0. This CDR3 has 13 amino acids. DNA of the CDR3: TGTGCCAGCAGTGAGACAGGGGGTCAGCCCCAGCATTTT. It encodes CASSETGGQPQHF.

This clone is a singleton in its sample. This chain joins TRBV6-5 and TRBJ2-7; the D is unclear. Germline V gene sequence: CDR1 MNHEY, CDR2 SVGAGI. V lost 2 bases and J 1 base, leaving 12 bases between the germline ends. The CDR3 runs 15 residues. In nucleotides, the CDR3 is TGTGCCAGCAGTTACGGAGCTTGGGTGTCCTACGAGCAGTACTTC. It is translated as CASSYGAWVSYEQYF.

The chain recombines TRBV30 with TRBJ1-1; D call uncertain. Trimming left V 3 bases short and J 0 bases short, with 8 bases between. The CDR3 extends over 13 amino acids. Germline V CDR1 and CDR2: GTSNPN, SVGIG (reference sequence). In DNA, the CDR3 is TGTGCCTGGAGACTCGGGGTGAACACTGAAGCTTTCTTT. Its protein product is CAWRLGVNTEAFF.

The chain links TRBV10-3 to TRBJ2-7; D is perhaps TRBD1 (6 bases). Germline CDR1 is ENHRY and CDR2 is SYGVKD. CDR3 length: 15 residues. Trimming shortened V by 3 bases and J by 2 bases, and 14 bases separated the two germline ends. CDR3 DNA: TGTGCCATCAGTGAATTAGGGACAAATCCCTACGAGCAGTACTTC. Translating it yields CAISELGTNPYEQYF.

The chain recombines TRBV27 with TRBJ2-6; D gene unclear. Germline loops: CDR1 MNHEY, CDR2 SMNVEV (reference sequence). V lost 4 bases, J lost 6 bases, and 13 bases lay in between. The CDR3 totals 15 residues. The DNA of the CDR3 is TGTGCCAGCAGTTCGACTCGGACCGAGGCCAACGTCCTGACTTTC. Translation gives CASSSTRTEANVLTF.

The CDR3 region is CASSLATIAGTDKVYGYTF. The CDR3 region has the DNA TGTGCCAGCAGCTTAGCCACAATTGCCGGGACAGATAAGGTCTATGGCTACACCTTC. The V and J genes are TRBV7-2 and TRBJ1-2; 7 bases agree with TRBD1. The CDR3 runs to 19 residues. Germline CDR1 SGHTA, CDR2 FQGNSA. The ends lost 0 bases at V and 4 bases at J; junction bases unmatched: 17.

CDR3 amino acids: CASSLGGTGGHEQYF. CDR3 sequence (DNA): TGTGCCAGCAGCTTAGGAGGGACAGGGGGACACGAGCAGTACTTC. The J gene is TRBJ2-7, the V gene TRBV7-8; 11 bases line up with TRBD1. CDR3 length: 15 residues. Germline V lookup: CDR1 SGHVS, CDR2 FQNEAQ. Germline trimming cut 1 base from V and 5 bases from J; bases unmatched to any gene: 4. Based on the CDR3 plus reference TRBV7-8 and TRBJ2-7, the full variable domain is GAGVSQSPRYKVAKRGQDVALRCDPISGHVSLFWYQQALGQGPEFLTYFQNEAQLDKSGLPSDRFFAERPEGSVSTLKIQRTQQEDSAVYLCASSLGGTGGHEQYFGPGTRLTVT.

The CDR3 DNA follows: TGTGCCAGTAGTATATTTGGGGACGGAACCTACGAGCAGTACTTC. This sequence encodes CASSIFGDGTYEQYF. The chain combines TRBV19 with TRBJ2-7; either TRBD1 or TRBD2 may fit D (5 bases each). Trimming stripped 2 bases from V and 2 bases from J, with 13 bases between. The CDR3 runs 15 residues. Germline V CDR1 and CDR2: LNHDA, SQIVND (reference sequence).

To note about this clone: At one boundary the junction diverges from the germline segment, which might be a read error. The rearrangement uses TRBV6-1 and TRBJ1-1; D gene uncertain. Germline CDR1 and CDR2: MNHNS and SASEGT. The CDR3 sequence is 14 residues long. The CDR3 nucleotides read TGTGCCAGCAGATATTCCAGGAATCCTTCTGAGGCTTTCTTT. It encodes CASRYSRNPSEAFF.

This chain links TRBV10-3 with TRBJ1-1, with D hard to call. CDR3 length: 14 amino acids. Germline CDR1 is ENHRY and CDR2 is SYGVKD. Trimming pared 10 bases from V and 3 bases from J, leaving 18 bases between. In nucleotides, the CDR3 is TGTGCCACTTGTGTGCCTGGACGTGACACTGAAGCTTTCTTT. Its protein product is CATCVPGRDTEAFF.

J is TRBJ1-2 and V is TRBV29-1; D is uncertain. CDR1 SQVTM and CDR2 ANQGSEA come from the germline V gene. V lost 7 bases and J 0 bases, leaving 15 bases between the germline ends. This CDR3 is built from 14 residues. CDR3 region: CSGLFGPANYGYTF. The DNA for the CDR3 is TGCAGCGGCTTGTTTGGCCCGGCTAACTATGGCTACACCTTC.

This chain joins TRBV4-3 and TRBJ1-1; D is ambiguous. The V end lost 1 base, the J end lost 1 base, and 13 bases lay between the germline ends. Looked up from germline, CDR1 is LGHNA and CDR2 is YSLEER. CDR3 length: 16 residues. The CDR3 here is CASSQGSDDRNTEAFF. CDR3 sequence (DNA): TGCGCCAGCAGCCAAGGATCCGACGACCGGAACACTGAAGCTTTCTTT.

The table lists this clone with a count of one. V and J are TRBV6-5 and TRBJ2-6; the D is unclear. V was trimmed by 4 bases and J by 2 bases, leaving 9 bases between them. Germline-derived CDR1 and CDR2 are MNHEY and SVGAGI. This CDR3 spans 15 amino acids. CDR3 region: CASSLGSPGANVLTF. CDR3 nucleotide sequence: TGTGCCAGCAGTTTGGGGTCCCCTGGGGCCAACGTCCTGACTTTC.

The genes are TRBV7-2 and TRBJ2-4; weak D call: TRBD1 (6 bases). The V end was cut by 5 bases, the J end by 8 bases, with 19 bases between. From germline, CDR1 is SGHTA and CDR2 FQGNSA. This CDR3 is 15 amino acids long. CDR3 DNA: TGTGCCAGCAGCCCGTCAACAGGGATTCGGGACATTCAGTACTTC. Protein sequence: CASSPSTGIRDIQYF.

By share, this clone ranks as medium-sized (0.01 to 0.1%). This sequence joins TRBV5-6 and TRBJ2-7; D ambiguous. In germline, CDR1 is SGHDT, CDR2 YYEEEE. The V and J ends lost 3 bases and 3 bases respectively, with 7 bases between them. The CDR3 is 12 amino acids. For the CDR3, the DNA is TGTGCCAGCAGCTCGTGGGGCTACGAGCAGTACTTC. It encodes CASSSWGYEQYF.

The chain combines TRBV7-2 with TRBJ1-6; 10 nucleotides agree with TRBD1. CDR1 is SGHTA and CDR2 is FQGNSA in the germline V gene. The CDR3 covers 16 residues. The V segment lost 1 base and the J segment 7 bases; nucleotides outside the gene matches: 4. CDR3 sequence: CASSLVGTGENSPLHF. CDR3 bases: TGTGCCAGCAGCTTAGTAGGGACAGGGGAGAATTCACCCCTCCACTTT.

This clone was detected only once. The V and J genes are TRBV11-2 and TRBJ1-1; D is uncertain. Germline V lookup: CDR1 SGHAT, CDR2 FQNNGV. Trimming cost V 2 bases and J 0 bases, with 4 bases left between them. The CDR3 loop spans 13 amino acids. The CDR3 protein is CASSLIMNTEAFF. The CDR3 DNA reads TGTGCCAGCAGCTTAATAATGAACACTGAAGCTTTCTTT.

The chain links TRBV11-3 to TRBJ2-1; 10 bases fit TRBD2. The ends lost 1 base at V and 10 bases at J; junction bases unmatched: 4. The CDR3 consists of 14 residues. CDR1 is SGHNT and CDR2 is YENEEA in the germline V gene. The DNA of the CDR3 is TGTGCCAGCAGCTTAGGGACTAGCGGTCCGGAGCAGTTCTTC. Translated: CASSLGTSGPEQFF.